These T cell receptor beta chains were read from a single sample in a study of T-cell memory formation after mild COVID-19. TCRdb called the 5' RACE reads again in MiXCR, with one record for every CDR3 protein. The sample records hundreds of thousands of distinct CDR3 sequences, roughly 22% being singletons. The material sequenced was PBMCs or a T cell subset sorted from them (not recorded which). These receptors all come from an adult woman who had mild COVID-19 (a few samples of this study predate the infection). Cell type and time point are not known. Both conserved end residues are trimmed from each CDR3.

length,V,CDR3
14,TRBV6-5,ASSYSIGGRENEQY
13,TRBV6-2/TRBV6-3,ASSYSRQGLSEAF
14,TRBV5-1,ASSLDSGSIYNEQF
11,TRBV28,ASQREERYEQY
13,TRBV5-1,ASSPSADSPYEQY
12,TRBV20-1,SARDLGTEETQY
14,TRBV2,ASSEASGLPNEKLF
14,TRBV5-1,ASSLGTGTTYNEQF
15,TRBV2,ASSALTPSATREGQY
13,TRBV24-1,ATSDMASGSNEQF
12,TRBV19,ASKDSGVQETQY
13,TRBV7-9,ASSLCIRGTYEQY
13,TRBV12-5,ASGLVRPSTDTQY
12,TRBV12-3/TRBV12-4,ASSPGTLYNEQF
13,TRBV7-9,ASSSGTGMAETQY
17,TRBV5-1,ASSFRGLAGGIRTDTQY
15,TRBV5-4,ASSLTFGQGSNSPLH
9,TRBV20-1,SARRENEQF
10,TRBV20-1,SARDFTREQY
14,TRBV19,ASSIDKGGAYTEAF
14,TRBV7-6,ASSNGLAGDTGELF
10,TRBV9,ASSATNYGYT
14,TRBV24-1,ATSDFRRTGGNEQY
13,TRBV6-2/TRBV6-3,ASSRGQGIKEKLF
12,TRBV19,ASSRATVTYTQY